Here is one T cell receptor beta chain with its context. Its antigen is unidentified. This specimen belongs to a study of cytomegalovirus exposure and HLA in healthy donors. The PCR had 60 Vbeta and 13 Jbeta primers. The protocol was immunoSEQ multiplex PCR, while the TCRdb copy is restricted to in-frame clones and leaves out a portion. The repertoire holds 160,000 or so clones, with more than 80% as singletons. Germline V gene lookup returns CDR1 MDHEN and CDR2 SYDVKM. The CDR3 is made up of 20 amino acids. V was clipped by 2 bases and J by 1 base, with 21 bases between them. Study observations and caveats: The study listed approximately 170 cytomegalovirus-associated TCR beta chains. Later work showed greater clonal expansion in HLA-associated TCR beta chains than in equally common others.

The sequenced sample was PBMCs. This chain uses TRBV28 with TRBJ1-6; a possible D gene is TRBD1 (6 bases). This TCR was recovered from a woman aged 25 to 39 in good health and CMV-seropositive. This CDR3 is CASSLVITGPDESYNSPLHF. CDR3 in DNA: TGTGCCAGCAGTTTAGTTATCACAGGGCCAGACGAGTCCTATAATTCACCCCTCCACTTT. The whole variable domain, remainder taken from reference TRBV28 and TRBJ1-6, is DVKVTQSSRYLVKRTGEKVFLECVQDMDHENMFWYRQDPGLGLRLIYFSYDVKMKEKGDIPEGYSVSREKKERFSLILESASTNQTSMYLCASSLVITGPDESYNSPLHFGNGTRLTVT.